The clone carrying this T cell receptor beta chain has more than one count but fewer than ten. Antigen unknown. The data are from a study of vaccination and CD4 T cells after COVID-19. The treatment denotes: roughly ten-day PBMC culture with coronavirus spike peptide pools or control peptides (ViraFEST assay). Samples of CD4+ T cells were obtained from the unexposed donor before the COVID-19 pandemic (2011-2018). The germline V gene has CDR1 WNHNN and CDR2 SYGVQD (reference sequence). The CDR3 sequence is 18 residues long. V lost 9 bases to trimming and J lost 0 bases; unmatched junction nucleotides: 11. With the Oncomine TCR Beta short-read assay, DNA from cultured CD4+ T cells was sequenced. TCRdb re-called the PCR reads through MiXCR, storing one row per CDR3 protein. This sample carries under 3,000 distinct CDR3 sequences, around 42% of them seen once, and the ten largest clones take approximately 63%.

The TCR originated in a human donor in good health. Sequencing used CD4+ T cells from blood, cultured in vitro. V gene TRBV10-1 combines with J gene TRBJ2-2, with 12 positions matching TRBD1. CDR3 bases: TGCGCCAGTAACCGGGACAGGGGGCTTAGGCCGAACACCGGGGAGCTGTTTTTT. This gives the protein CASNRDRGLRPNTGELFF.